The 30 T cell receptor beta chains given below trace back to one sample, sequenced in a study of shared clonotypes between healthy human individuals. Repertoires were generated with immunoSEQ multiplex PCR, while TCRdb's copy carries only in-frame clones and drops some. The sample lists 180,000 or so clones; 80% to 95% were seen once. Sequenced input: naive CD4+ T cells sorted from blood. As to subset: CD45RA+ positively selected. The receptors stem from a young woman in good health.

This rearrangement joins TRBV7-3 to TRBJ2-3, with TRBD2 matching 12 bases. CDR1 SGHTA and CDR2 FQGTGA come from the germline V gene. Losses at the gene ends were 5 bases for V and 3 bases for J; bases not matched to a gene: 3. The CDR3 covers 15 residues. DNA of the CDR3: TGTGCCAGCAGCGCTGGACTAGCGGGGACAGATACGCAGTATTTT. This encodes CASSAGLAGTDTQYF.

This clone showed up just a few times. The genes are TRBV11-1 and TRBJ2-7, with 7 bases lining up with TRBD1. V lost 5 bases to trimming and J lost 6 bases; unmatched junction nucleotides: 4. This CDR3 spans 12 amino acids. The germline gives CDR1 SGHAT, CDR2 FQDESV (reference sequence). CDR3 in DNA: TGTGCCAGCAGCGAAAACAGGGGCGAGCAGTACTTC. It yields the protein CASSENRGEQYF.

The genes are TRBV27 and TRBJ1-1; TRBD1 aligns across 10 bases. V lost 2 bases and J lost 1; bases outside the gene matches: 4. The CDR3 runs 16 residues. Germline V CDR1 and CDR2: MNHEY, SMNVEV (reference sequence). The CDR3 DNA reads TGTGCCAGCAGTTTACTGGGACAGGGGAAGAACACTGAAGCTTTCTTT. It encodes CASSLLGQGKNTEAFF.

V is TRBV4-1 and J is TRBJ2-3; D tentatively reads TRBD1 or TRBD2 (6 bases each). V lost 4 bases and J lost 0, with 17 bases in between. The CDR3 sequence is 17 residues long. CDR1 and CDR2 from the germline V gene are MGHRA and YSYEKL. Here the CDR3 reads CASSLHGGRGSTDTQYF. The CDR3 region has the DNA TGCGCCAGCAGCCTACACGGGGGTAGGGGGAGCACAGATACGCAGTATTTT.

The chain combines TRBV4-1 with TRBJ1-5; 7 bases match TRBD1. CDR1 and CDR2 from the germline V gene are MGHRA and YSYEKL. The CDR3 runs to 15 residues. Trimming at V came to 4 bases and at J to 5 bases, leaving 8 bases not matched to a gene. The CDR3 region is CASSPGDRRDQPQHF. CDR3 bases: TGCGCCAGCAGCCCCGGGGACAGAAGGGATCAGCCCCAGCATTTT.

The V call is TRBV18, the J call TRBJ2-7; TRBD2 matches 8 bases. V lost 3 bases to trimming and J lost 4 bases; unmatched junction nucleotides: 8. The germline V gene encodes CDR1 KGHSH and CDR2 LQKENI. The CDR3 spans 15 residues. CDR3 bases: TGTGCCAGCTCACCCACCGGGACTAGTATATACGAGCAGTACTTC. It yields the protein CASSPTGTSIYEQYF.

The chain joins TRBV5-1 to TRBJ1-5, with unresolved D. V was clipped by 4 bases and J by 1 base, with 24 bases between them. The CDR3 is 19 amino acids. Germline CDR1 and CDR2: SGHRS and YFSETQ. CDR3 amino acids: CASSPHHSGGPVSNQPQHF. CDR3 coding DNA: TGCGCCAGCAGCCCTCATCACTCGGGAGGACCAGTAAGCAATCAGCCCCAGCATTTT.

The chain uses TRBV18 and TRBJ1-1; TRBD1 agrees at 10 bases. CDR3 size: 17 residues. J lost 6 bases, V lost 3 bases, and 13 bases had no gene match. Germline V CDR1 and CDR2: KGHSH, LQKENI. CDR3 nucleotides: TGTGCCAGCTCACCTTTCACGACAGGGGGCGAGTACGCTGAAGCTTTCTTT. Its translation is CASSPFTTGGEYAEAFF.

The chain recombines TRBV18 with TRBJ2-5, with 11 bases that match TRBD1. The J segment lost 5 bases and the V segment lost 6 bases, leaving 8 bases of the junction unmatched. The CDR3 is 15 amino acids. Germline-derived CDR1 and CDR2 are KGHSH and LQKENI. The CDR3 reads CASSPGQGATETQYF. CDR3 coding DNA: TGTGCCAGCTCCCCTGGACAGGGGGCGACGGAGACCCAGTACTTC.

V usage is TRBV7-9 and J usage is TRBJ2-3; 9 bases map to TRBD2. The ends lost 3 bases at V and 0 bases at J; junction bases unmatched: 10. CDR1 is SEHNR and CDR2 is FQNEAQ in the germline V gene (reference sequence). This CDR3 region has 18 residues. The DNA for the CDR3 is TGTGCCAGCAGCTTTGCGGGTAGCGGGAGCGAAAGCACAGATACGCAGTATTTT. This sequence encodes CASSFAGSGSESTDTQYF.

Details on this clone: Mismatch with germline at one junction end may stem from a read error. The rearrangement uses TRBV5-8 and TRBJ2-7; perhaps TRBD1 as D (5 bases). The CDR3 is 8 amino acids. CDR1 SGHTS and CDR2 YDEGEE come from the germline V gene. Here the CDR3 DNA reads TGTGCCAGCAGCTTTCAGGGCTTC. Protein: CASSFQGF.

The CDR3 loop reads CASSYFAGQGTYEQYF. The CDR3 DNA reads TGTGCCAGCAGTTACTTTGCGGGACAGGGGACCTACGAGCAGTACTTC. V gene TRBV6-5 combines with J gene TRBJ2-7; 10 nucleotides line up with TRBD1. V shed 1 base and J 2 bases; nucleotides not matched to a gene: 5. The length of the CDR3 is 16 residues. Per the germline V gene, CDR1 is MNHEY and CDR2 is SVGAGI.

The CDR3 bases are TGCGCCAGCAGCGGTACGTCTTCGTACGAGCAGTACTTC. This sequence encodes CASSGTSSYEQYF. This chain joins TRBV5-1 and TRBJ2-7; the D is unclear. V lost 4 bases and J 4 bases, leaving 12 bases between the germline ends. Germline V gene data show CDR1 as SGHRS and CDR2 as YFSETQ. CDR3 size: 13 residues. Drawing the rest from reference TRBV5-1 and TRBJ2-7, the complete variable domain is KAGVTQTPRYLIKTRGQQVTLSCSPISGHRSVSWYQQTPGQGLQFLFEYFSETQRNKGNFPGRFSGRQFSNSRSEMNVSTLELGDSALYLCASSGTSSYEQYFGPGTRLTVT.

This clone was recorded once. The V and J genes are TRBV6-5 and TRBJ1-3; possible D gene TRBD1, 5 bases. With 7 bases removed from V and 0 bases from J, the gap between germline ends came to 10 bases. Looked up from germline, CDR1 is MNHEY and CDR2 is SVGAGI. The CDR3 runs to 14 residues. CDR3 bases: TGTGCCAGCAAACCAGGGAGCTCTGGAAACACCATATATTTT. Protein product: CASKPGSSGNTIYF.

This clone was counted once. The chain is built from TRBV10-1 and TRBJ2-7; D ambiguous. Trimming took off 3 bases at V and 5 bases at J, with 20 bases between the two ends. The CDR3 contains 16 residues. The germline V gene encodes CDR1 WNHNN and CDR2 SYGVQD (reference sequence). The CDR3 here is CASSDPTRTGPHEQYF. CDR3 nucleotides: TGCGCCAGCAGTGACCCTACGCGGACCGGTCCCCACGAGCAGTACTTC.

This clone was seen a single time. The chain uses TRBV19 and TRBJ1-5, with D possibly being TRBD1 (5 bases). The length of the CDR3 is 15 residues. Looked up from germline, CDR1 is LNHDA and CDR2 is SQIVND (reference sequence). V lost 1 base and J 6 bases, leaving 13 bases between the germline ends. The CDR3 spells CASSIGEGISQPQHF. The CDR3 DNA reads as TGTGCCAGTAGTATAGGTGAGGGGATAAGTCAGCCCCAGCATTTT.

In this sample, this clone turned up once. The rearrangement links TRBV19 to TRBJ2-7, with D possibly being TRBD1 or TRBD2 (7 bases each). CDR1 and CDR2 from the germline V gene are LNHDA and SQIVND (reference sequence). The CDR3 totals 14 residues. Trimming stripped 5 bases from V and 4 bases from J, with 15 bases between. CDR3 nucleotides: TGTGCCAGTAGTGAGGGGGGGACAGATTACGAGCAGTACTTC. Translating it yields CASSEGGTDYEQYF.

V is TRBV19 and J is TRBJ1-1, with TRBD1 matching 10 bases. The CDR3 covers 14 residues. V lost 1 base, J lost 5 bases, and 1 base stayed unmatched. The germline CDR1 and CDR2 sequences are LNHDA and SQIVND (reference sequence). The CDR3 reads CASSIGTGGTEAFF. The CDR3 DNA reads as TGTGCCAGTAGTATAGGGACAGGGGGGACTGAAGCTTTCTTT.

The chain has TRBV11-3 and TRBJ2-1; D is unresolved. Per the germline V gene, CDR1 is SGHNT and CDR2 is YENEEA. This CDR3 region has 13 residues. The germline V and J ends were trimmed by 2 bases and 5 bases, with 7 bases remaining between them. CDR3 bases: TGTGCCAGCAGCTTAACCCCGAACAATGAGCAGTTCTTC. Translating gives CASSLTPNNEQFF.

The chain employs TRBV10-3 and TRBJ1-3; D ambiguous. This CDR3 has 13 residues. Per germline, CDR1 ENHRY and CDR2 SYGVKD. For the CDR3, the DNA is TGTGGGGTCCTCGCTAGCTCTGGAAACACCATATATTTT. It specifies CGVLASSGNTIYF.

This chain links TRBV19 with TRBJ2-1; 10 bases map to TRBD2. CDR3 length: 12 residues. The V gene end was trimmed by 6 bases and the J gene end by 12 bases; junction bases not matched to a gene: 5. Germline values: CDR1 LNHDA, CDR2 SQIVND (reference sequence). CDR3 coding DNA: TGTGCCAGTAGCACTAGCGGGAACGTGCAGTTCTTC. Translated: CASSTSGNVQFF.

The chain employs TRBV28 and TRBJ2-7, with 7 bases aligning to TRBD2. CDR1 and CDR2 from the germline V gene are MDHEN and SYDVKM. The CDR3 sequence is 16 residues long. V was pared by 5 bases and J by 2 bases, with 12 bases of the junction left unmatched. The CDR3 bases are TGTGCCAGCAGTCCAGCTGGGCGGGAGTCTCCCTACGAGCAGTACTTC. Translated: CASSPAGRESPYEQYF.

The CDR3 loop is CASSSGTRGYTF. CDR3 DNA sequence: TGTGCCAGCAGTTCCGGGACGCGTGGCTACACCTTC. The gene calls are TRBV28 and TRBJ1-2; TRBD1 might be the D (5 bases). CDR1 and CDR2 from the germline V gene are MDHEN and SYDVKM. V lost 4 bases to trimming and J lost 7 bases, with 10 bases between them. There are 12 residues in the CDR3.

The chain joins TRBV2 to TRBJ2-1; 7 positions agree with TRBD2. The CDR3 consists of 13 residues. Trimming removed 5 bases from V and 7 bases from J; junction bases left unmatched: 5. Germline V CDR1 and CDR2: SNHLY, FYNNEI. The CDR3 region has the DNA TGTGCCAGCAGTTCTCGCGGGGGTAATGAGCAGTTCTTC. Translated: CASSSRGGNEQFF.

The chain carries TRBV15 and TRBJ2-7; D possibly corresponds to TRBD2 (6 bases). Germline assignment: CDR1 LNHNV and CDR2 YYDKDF (reference sequence). The CDR3 contains 14 residues. Trimming shortened V by 1 base and J by 2 bases, and 9 bases separated the two germline ends. The chain's CDR3 is CATSRGGDPYEQYF. Here the CDR3 DNA reads TGTGCCACCAGCAGAGGCGGGGATCCCTACGAGCAGTACTTC.

CDR3 coding DNA: TGTGCCAGCAGCTCTCAGGGGCCTTACGAGCAGTACTTC. This encodes CASSSQGPYEQYF. The rearrangement links TRBV7-2 to TRBJ2-7; D may be TRBD1 (6 bases). CDR1 and CDR2 (germline): SGHTA, FQGNSA. This CDR3 has 13 amino acids. The V end lost 4 bases, the J end lost 4 bases, and 11 bases lay between the germline ends.

The chain has TRBV4-1 and TRBJ2-5; TRBD2 matches at 12 bases. The end of the DNA aligns better with TRBJ2-7, so the J call may be wrong. Germline CDR1 and CDR2: MGHRA and YSYEKL. The CDR3 sequence is 14 residues long. CDR3 loop: CASSWTSGAYEQYF. CDR3 coding DNA: TGCGCCAGCAGTTGGACTAGCGGGGCCTACGAGCAGTACTTC.

The chain carries TRBV6-6 and TRBJ2-5; 10 positions agree with TRBD1. TRBJ2-7 explains the end of the DNA better; the J call may be wrong. Germline CDR1 and CDR2: MNHNY and SVGAGI (reference sequence). The CDR3 has 16 residues. Here the CDR3 reads CASSRTTGGDSYEQYF. DNA for the CDR3: TGTGCCAGCAGCCGTACGACAGGGGGCGACTCCTACGAGCAGTACTTC.

The chain links TRBV18 to TRBJ1-1, with D hard to call. The germline V gene has CDR1 KGHSH and CDR2 LQKENI. This CDR3 is built from 14 residues. Trimming left V 3 bases short and J 0 bases short, with 8 bases between. The CDR3: CASSPVNMNTEAFF. The CDR3, as DNA: TGTGCCAGCTCACCCGTCAATATGAACACTGAAGCTTTCTTT.

The chain links TRBV19 to TRBJ1-1; 7 positions match TRBD1. This CDR3 is built from 14 residues. Losses at the gene ends were 4 bases for V and 8 bases for J; bases not matched to a gene: 10. Germline CDR1 is LNHDA and CDR2 is SQIVND (reference sequence). CDR3 amino acids: CASSKKEGAAEAFF. The CDR3 coding sequence is TGTGCCAGTAGTAAAAAAGAGGGGGCGGCCGAAGCTTTCTTT.